What follows are 28 T cell receptor beta chains derived from one specimen sequenced in a study of T cells in localized non-small cell lung cancer. Sequencing was performed with immunoSEQ multiplex PCR; in TCRdb, only in-frame clones are kept and a portion is missing. This sample has tens of thousands of clones, with roughly 88% found just once. The sample here was peripheral blood, taken before any cancer treatment. The receptors come from a woman aged 35 to 69 with stage I lung adenocarcinoma.

This clone was seen just once. The rearrangement links TRBV6-4 to TRBJ1-2; 8 bases map to TRBD1. The CDR3 runs 14 residues. Per germline, CDR1 MRHNA and CDR2 SNTAGT. Losses at the gene ends were 5 bases for V and 4 bases for J; bases not matched to a gene: 6. The CDR3 sequence: CASSPQGAGYGYTF. CDR3 in DNA: TGTGCCAGCAGTCCCCAGGGGGCAGGCTATGGCTACACCTTC.

This clone appeared once. This chain uses TRBV27 with TRBJ2-7, with a tentative D call TRBD1 (7 bases). Germline loops: CDR1 MNHEY, CDR2 SMNVEV (reference sequence). The CDR3 is 15 amino acids. The V end was cut by 5 bases, the J end by 3 bases, with 17 bases between. DNA of the CDR3: TGTGCCAGCAGTCTCCTAGCGACAGGGCTCTACGAGCAGTACTTC. Translation: CASSLLATGLYEQYF.

This sequence joins TRBV11-2 and TRBJ2-7; D gene unclear. The CDR3 contains 13 residues. From germline, CDR1 is SGHAT and CDR2 FQNNGV. V lost 1 base and J 3 bases, leaving 7 bases between the germline ends. Here the CDR3 DNA reads TGTGCCAGCAGCTTAGTAGAGAACTACGAGCAGTACTTC. This sequence encodes CASSLVENYEQYF. The whole variable domain, filled in from reference TRBV11-2 and TRBJ2-7, reads EAGVAQSPRYKIIEKRQSVAFWCNPISGHATLYWYQQILGQGPKLLIQFQNNGVVDDSQLPKDRFSAERLKGVDSTLKIQPAKLEDSAVYLCASSLVENYEQYFGPGTRLTVT.

This clone was seen only once. The chain uses TRBV29-1 and TRBJ2-2; a weak D match, TRBD1 (5 bases). There are 14 residues in the CDR3. Trimming removed 1 base from V and 4 bases from J, with 10 bases in between. Germline loops: CDR1 SQVTM, CDR2 ANQGSEA. The CDR3 sequence: CSVEVSGSTGELFF. The CDR3 coding sequence is TGCAGCGTTGAAGTGTCAGGGTCCACCGGGGAGCTGTTTTTT.

This chain connects TRBV5-1 to TRBJ1-3; D remains unclear. V gave up 5 bases and J gave up 1 base, with 10 bases separating them. The germline V gene encodes CDR1 SGHRS and CDR2 YFSETQ. This CDR3 has 14 residues. CDR3 DNA sequence: TGCGCCAGCAGATCACCTTCATCTGGAAACACCATATATTTT. Protein sequence: CASRSPSSGNTIYF. The full variable domain, rest sourced from reference TRBV5-1 and TRBJ1-3, is KAGVTQTPRYLIKTRGQQVTLSCSPISGHRSVSWYQQTPGQGLQFLFEYFSETQRNKGNFPGRFSGRQFSNSRSEMNVSTLELGDSALYLCASRSPSSGNTIYFGEGSWLTVV.

V and J are TRBV7-9 and TRBJ1-2; tentative D call: TRBD1 (5 bases). Germline V CDR1 and CDR2: SEHNR, FQNEAQ (reference sequence). Trimming stripped 4 bases from V and 5 bases from J, with 14 bases between. The CDR3 is 14 amino acids. The CDR3 is CASSSQGEGYGYTF. The CDR3 DNA sequence: TGTGCCAGCAGCTCCCAAGGGGAAGGTTATGGCTACACCTTC.

The chain has TRBV6-1 and TRBJ1-1; D is undetermined. V lost 7 bases and J 1 base, leaving 16 bases between the germline ends. The CDR3 runs to 15 residues. Germline CDR1 MNHNS, CDR2 SASEGT. CDR3 DNA sequence: TGTGCCAGCACCGAGGCGCTTGCCCAGAACACTGAAGCTTTCTTT. Its translation: CASTEALAQNTEAFF.

The chain carries TRBV19 and TRBJ2-3, with D possibly being TRBD1 or TRBD2 (5 bases each). This CDR3 region has 13 residues. V shed 8 bases and J shed 4 bases, with 13 bases lying between them. CDR1 is LNHDA, CDR2 SQIVND, per germline (reference sequence). The CDR3 coding sequence is TGTGCCAGTGGTTGGGACGGTCCAGATACGCAGTATTTT. Its protein product is CASGWDGPDTQYF.

The chain is built from TRBV19 and TRBJ1-3, with a possible D match to TRBD1 (5 bases). The germline V and J ends were trimmed by 4 bases and 0 bases, with 13 bases remaining between them. Germline-derived CDR1 and CDR2 are LNHDA and SQIVND (reference sequence). This CDR3 comprises 16 residues. The CDR3 DNA reads TGTGCCAGTAGTAATACGGGGGGAAGCTCTGGAAACACCATATATTTT. It yields the protein CASSNTGGSSGNTIYF.

This chain connects TRBV4-2 to TRBJ1-2; 10 nucleotides agree with TRBD1. This CDR3 has 16 amino acids. The germline V gene encodes CDR1 LGHNA and CDR2 YNFKEQ. V lost 0 bases to trimming and J lost 2 bases; unmatched junction nucleotides: 3. The CDR3 loop reads CASSQEGGQGNYGYTF. For the CDR3, the DNA is TGTGCCAGCAGCCAAGAGGGGGGACAGGGGAACTATGGCTACACCTTC.

The chain recombines TRBV27 with TRBJ2-7; D ambiguous. CDR3 length: 14 amino acids. Germline-derived CDR1 and CDR2 are MNHEY and SMNVEV (reference sequence). With 5 bases removed from V and 0 bases from J, the gap between germline ends came to 11 bases. CDR3 DNA sequence: TGTGCCAGCAGTCTTGACATTCCCTCCTACGAGCAGTACTTC. Amino acid sequence: CASSLDIPSYEQYF.

The V call is TRBV2, the J call TRBJ1-4; 7 bases agree with TRBD1. The CDR3 runs to 20 residues. Germline CDR1 is SNHLY and CDR2 is FYNNEI. V lost 1 base to trimming and J lost 0 bases; unmatched junction nucleotides: 14. CDR3 residues: CASSEVPHSDRSATNEKLFF. The CDR3 coding sequence is TGTGCCAGCAGTGAAGTACCCCACTCGGACAGGTCCGCAACTAATGAAAAACTGTTTTTT.

The J gene is TRBJ2-1, the V gene TRBV6-4, with 11 bases aligning to TRBD2. Germline CDR1 is MRHNA and CDR2 is SNTAGT. This CDR3 comprises 15 residues. Losses at the gene ends were 8 bases for V and 6 bases for J; bases not matched to a gene: 9. The CDR3 spells CASGETSGTLNEQFF. The CDR3 nucleotides read TGTGCCAGCGGGGAGACTAGCGGGACGCTCAATGAGCAGTTCTTC.

The count of this clone is one. The chain couples TRBV13 to TRBJ2-7; 10 bases match TRBD1. The V segment lost 5 bases and the J segment 2 bases; nucleotides outside the gene matches: 6. Germline loops: CDR1 PRHDT, CDR2 FYEKMQ (reference sequence). This CDR3 has 15 residues. As DNA, the CDR3 is TGTGCCAGCAGCCACCCGGGACAGGGGACCTACGAGCAGTACTTC. Encoded protein: CASSHPGQGTYEQYF.

CDR3: CASSGWDPLRVSYGYTF. For the CDR3, the DNA is TGTGCCAGCAGCGGATGGGACCCTTTAAGGGTTTCTTATGGCTACACCTTC. The V call is TRBV7-2, the J call TRBJ1-2; D is possibly TRBD1 (5 bases). This CDR3 is 17 amino acids long. V lost 5 bases and J 5 bases, leaving 24 bases between the germline ends. In germline, CDR1 is SGHTA, CDR2 FQGNSA.

V usage is TRBV7-2 and J usage is TRBJ2-5; no clear D gene. CDR1 SGHTA and CDR2 FQGNSA come from the germline V gene. V lost 5 bases, J lost 2 bases, and 12 bases lay in between. The CDR3 is 14 amino acids. CDR3 amino acids: CASSPQVTQETQYF. CDR3 bases: TGTGCCAGCAGCCCTCAGGTGACTCAAGAGACCCAGTACTTC.

This rearrangement joins TRBV28 to TRBJ2-7; TRBD2 matches 11 bases. The CDR3 is 15 amino acids. Germline V CDR1 and CDR2: MDHEN, SYDVKM. With 5 bases clipped from V and 2 bases from J, the junction kept 5 bases outside the gene matches. The CDR3 protein is CASSITSGGTYEQYF. CDR3 nucleotides: TGTGCCAGCAGTATAACTAGCGGGGGAACCTACGAGCAGTACTTC.

This chain uses TRBV9 with TRBJ2-7; 7 bases are shared with TRBD2. V dropped 0 bases and J dropped 3; count of bases not matched to a gene: 9. The CDR3 loop spans 16 amino acids. CDR1 SGDLS and CDR2 YYNGEE come from the germline V gene. The CDR3 protein is CASSVGEAGAVYEQYF. CDR3 sequence (DNA): TGTGCCAGCAGCGTAGGGGAGGCGGGAGCCGTCTACGAGCAGTACTTC.

The chain has TRBV28 and TRBJ1-1; D perhaps matches TRBD1 (6 bases). This CDR3 is 13 amino acids long. Per germline, CDR1 MDHEN and CDR2 SYDVKM. V was shortened by 6 bases and J by 4 bases, with 12 bases between the two germline ends. The CDR3 sequence: CASSKTGFTEAFF. The CDR3 bases are TGTGCCAGCAGCAAAACAGGGTTCACTGAAGCTTTCTTT. Full variable domain (outside the CDR3, taken from reference TRBV28 and TRBJ1-1): DVKVTQSSRYLVKRTGEKVFLECVQDMDHENMFWYRQDPGLGLRLIYFSYDVKMKEKGDIPEGYSVSREKKERFSLILESASTNQTSMYLCASSKTGFTEAFFGQGTRLTVV.

The V and J genes are TRBV4-2 and TRBJ2-6; D may match TRBD1 or TRBD2 (5 bases each). Trimming took 4 bases from V and 4 from J, leaving 14 bases between them. The CDR3 spans 16 residues. Germline V gives CDR1 LGHNA, CDR2 YNFKEQ. The CDR3 loop reads CASSPGTPRGANVLTF. The CDR3 DNA reads TGTGCCAGCAGCCCGGGGACCCCGCGGGGGGCCAACGTCCTGACTTTC.

The V and J genes are TRBV7-9 and TRBJ2-1, with D perhaps matching TRBD2 (5 bases). Between the trimmed V and J ends, which lost 2 bases and 2 bases, there was a span of 10 bases. The CDR3 extends over 15 amino acids. From germline, CDR1 is SEHNR and CDR2 FQNEAQ (reference sequence). The CDR3: CASSLPGSAYNEQFF. The CDR3 nucleotides read TGTGCCAGCAGCTTACCGGGAAGTGCCTACAATGAGCAGTTCTTC.

The V gene is TRBV28, the J gene TRBJ1-2; D ambiguous. This CDR3 spans 13 amino acids. With 4 bases removed from V and 3 bases from J, the gap between germline ends came to 9 bases. Germline CDR1 MDHEN, CDR2 SYDVKM. CDR3 region: CASSYQPDYGYTF. The DNA for the CDR3 is TGTGCCAGCAGTTATCAACCTGACTATGGCTACACCTTC.

The rearrangement joins TRBV30 to TRBJ2-7, with D possibly called TRBD1 or TRBD2 (5 bases each). The CDR3 is 13 residues long. The germline V gene encodes CDR1 GTSNPN and CDR2 SVGIG (reference sequence). V dropped 4 bases and J dropped 12 bases, with 22 bases sitting between them. The CDR3 nucleotides read TGTGCCTGGAATGTAGGGACCTTTACCGCGGCGTACTTC. Translating gives CAWNVGTFTAAYF.

This clone has just one count. The V and J genes are TRBV4-1 and TRBJ2-3; 15 nucleotides line up with TRBD2. The V and J ends lost 1 base and 4 bases, in that order; junction bases with no gene match: 6. The CDR3 totals 18 residues. Per the germline V gene, CDR1 is MGHRA and CDR2 is YSYEKL. The CDR3 loop is CASSQGRTSGRGPDTQYF. The CDR3 DNA reads as TGCGCCAGCAGCCAAGGAAGGACTAGCGGGAGGGGCCCAGATACGCAGTATTTT.

The rearrangement links TRBV5-1 to TRBJ2-4, with TRBD1 identical over 10 bases. CDR3 size: 14 residues. Germline lookup yields CDR1 SGHRS and CDR2 YFSETQ. Trimming took 4 bases from V and 6 from J; bases not matched to a gene: 4. The CDR3 reads CASSPGQGGNIQYF. The CDR3 coding sequence is TGCGCCAGCAGCCCCGGACAGGGGGGAAACATTCAGTACTTC.

The gene calls are TRBV2 and TRBJ1-5, with a tentative D call TRBD1 (6 bases). The CDR3 consists of 15 residues. V gave up 1 base and J gave up 4 bases, with 11 bases separating them. The V gene's germline CDR1 is SNHLY and CDR2 FYNNEI. CDR3 sequence (DNA): TGTGCCAGCAGTGAAGACAGGGAGAGGAATCAGCCCCAGCATTTT. Amino acids: CASSEDRERNQPQHF. Complete variable domain (other parts from reference TRBV2 and TRBJ1-5): EPEVTQTPSHQVTQMGQEVILRCVPISNHLYFYWYRQILGQKVEFLVSFYNNEISEKSEIFDDQFSVERPDGSNFTLKIRSTKLEDSAMYFCASSEDRERNQPQHFGDGTRLSIL.

The chain employs TRBV6-5 and TRBJ2-1; 8 bases agree with TRBD2. CDR1 is MNHEY, CDR2 SVGAGI, per germline. The ends lost 4 bases at V and 12 bases at J; junction bases unmatched: 8. The CDR3 is made up of 13 amino acids. In DNA form, the CDR3 reads TGTGCCAGCAGTTTAGCGGGGCCGGCGGGGCAGTTCTTC. Encoded protein: CASSLAGPAGQFF.

The chain recombines TRBV7-6 with TRBJ2-2; a weak D match, TRBD1 (6 bases). The length of the CDR3 is 15 residues. Trimming pared 3 bases from V and 0 bases from J, leaving 8 bases between. Germline assignment: CDR1 SGHVS and CDR2 FNYEAQ. The CDR3 protein is CASSFRGPNTGELFF. As DNA, the CDR3 is TGTGCCAGCAGCTTCAGGGGCCCGAACACCGGGGAGCTGTTTTTT.